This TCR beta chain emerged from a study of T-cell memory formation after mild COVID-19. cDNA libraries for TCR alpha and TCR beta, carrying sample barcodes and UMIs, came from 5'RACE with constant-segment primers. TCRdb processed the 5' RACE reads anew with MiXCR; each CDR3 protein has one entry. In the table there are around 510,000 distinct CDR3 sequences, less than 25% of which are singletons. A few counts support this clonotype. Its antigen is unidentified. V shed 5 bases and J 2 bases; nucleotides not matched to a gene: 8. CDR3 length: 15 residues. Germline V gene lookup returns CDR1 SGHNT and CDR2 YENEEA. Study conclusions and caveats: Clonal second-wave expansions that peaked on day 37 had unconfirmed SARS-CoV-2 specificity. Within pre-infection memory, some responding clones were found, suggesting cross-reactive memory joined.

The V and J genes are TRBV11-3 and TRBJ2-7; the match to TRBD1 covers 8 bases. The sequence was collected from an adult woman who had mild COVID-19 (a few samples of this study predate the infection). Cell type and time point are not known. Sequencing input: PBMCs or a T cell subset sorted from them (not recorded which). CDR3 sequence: CASSGQGPRTYEQYF. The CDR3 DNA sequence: TGTGCCAGCAGCGGACAGGGTCCGAGGACCTACGAGCAGTACTTC.